These 8 T cell receptor beta chains were sequenced from one sample in a study of cytomegalovirus exposure and HLA in healthy donors. PCR involved 60 Vbeta and 13 Jbeta primers. The assay was immunoSEQ multiplex PCR, and TCRdb's table has in-frame clones only and misses some. The data show about 36,000 clones, about 70% seen once. The sequenced sample was PBMCs. Receptor source: a young man in good health and CMV-seronegative.

The rearrangement uses TRBV6-1 and TRBJ2-7, with TRBD2 as a possible D gene (5 bases). The V end lost 3 bases, the J end lost 0 bases, and 15 bases lay between the germline ends. This CDR3 spans 16 amino acids. Germline CDR1 reads MNHNS; CDR2 reads SASEGT. CDR3 DNA: TGTGCCAGCAGTGAGGATGCGCGGACTTACTCCTACGAGCAGTACTTC. Translating gives CASSEDARTYSYEQYF.

The chain joins TRBV27 to TRBJ1-1; D remains ambiguous. CDR1 is MNHEY, CDR2 SMNVEV, per germline (reference sequence). The CDR3 length is 14 residues. With 2 bases removed from V and 1 base from J, the gap between germline ends came to 8 bases. CDR3 DNA: TGTGCCAGCAGTTTAAACATGCCGAACACTGAAGCTTTCTTT. It is translated as CASSLNMPNTEAFF.

The V and J genes are TRBV19 and TRBJ1-5, with no clear D. This CDR3 spans 13 amino acids. Trimming stripped 2 bases from V and 7 bases from J, with 9 bases between. Germline V CDR1 and CDR2: LNHDA, SQIVND (reference sequence). The CDR3 is CASSIRGGQPQHF. The CDR3 region has the DNA TGTGCCAGTAGTATACGGGGTGGCCAGCCCCAGCATTTT.

J is TRBJ2-3 and V is TRBV6-7, with TRBD2 matching over 12 bases. TRBV6-7 is recorded as an ORF, its role being uncertain. J lost 0 bases, V lost 6 bases, and 1 base had no gene match. This CDR3 has 15 amino acids. CDR3 DNA sequence: TGTGCCAGCAGCACTAGCGGGGGGAGCACAGATACGCAGTATTTT. It yields the protein CASSTSGGSTDTQYF.

This clone showed up just a few times. The chain joins TRBV5-4 to TRBJ2-5; the match to TRBD2 covers 8 bases. The CDR3 covers 17 residues. V gave up 3 bases and J gave up 5 bases; unmatched junction bases: 15. The germline CDR1 and CDR2 sequences are SGHNT and YYREEE (reference sequence). CDR3 bases: TGTGCCAGCAGCTGGCGTACTGTGCGGGAGGAACTGGAGACCCAGTACTTC. Protein: CASSWRTVREELETQYF.

CDR3 protein: CASRPAGGYGQPQHF. CDR3 sequence (DNA): TGTGCCAGCCGCCCGGCGGGGGGCTACGGTCAGCCCCAGCATTTT. This rearrangement joins TRBV6-1 to TRBJ1-5; the D gene is possibly TRBD1 (6 bases). CDR1 is MNHNS and CDR2 is SASEGT in the germline V gene. V was pared by 8 bases and J by 6 bases, with 20 bases between. The CDR3 is made up of 15 amino acids.

This sequence joins TRBV5-8 and TRBJ1-2, with 9 bases that match TRBD1. Germline V gives CDR1 SGHTS, CDR2 YDEGEE. Germline trimming cut 4 bases from V and 6 bases from J; bases unmatched to any gene: 4. This CDR3 spans 13 amino acids. CDR3 protein: CASSRDRVDGYTF. Written as DNA, the CDR3 is TGTGCCAGCAGCCGGGACAGGGTTGATGGCTACACCTTC.

The gene calls are TRBV6-5 and TRBJ2-3; 10 bases match TRBD2. Germline V gives CDR1 MNHEY, CDR2 SVGAGI. This CDR3 has 15 amino acids. The ends lost 7 bases at V and 5 bases at J; junction bases unmatched: 9. CDR3 DNA: TGTGCCAGCAACCCCAGCGGGAGGGCAGGAGATACGCAGTATTTT. This gives the protein CASNPSGRAGDTQYF.